This TCR beta chain derives from a study of T cells in Graves' hyperthyroidism and ophthalmopathy. The CDR3 is 13 residues long. Between the trimmed V and J ends, which lost 2 bases and 2 bases, there was a span of 6 bases. Germline CDR1 is MNHNS and CDR2 is SASEGT. Each diagnosis drew on symptoms, thyroxine, TRAb, thyroid ultrasound and orbital computed tomography findings. This clonotype was recorded many times. The CDR3 regions of TCR beta were amplified from RNA transcripts. The HTBI primer set drove a first-round RT-PCR of the TCR CDR3. MiXCR was run by TCRdb on the multiplex PCR reads, yielding one entry per CDR3 protein. This repertoire shows 350,000 or so distinct CDR3 sequences, 15% to 20% found once; its top ten account for around 15%.

The genes are TRBV6-1 and TRBJ1-2; D remains unclear. The clonotype originates from a woman aged 40 to 50 with Graves' ophthalmopathy. Sequences were obtained from blood. In DNA, the CDR3 is TGTGCCAGCAGTGAATCTGGGAACTATGGCTACACCTTC. Translating gives CASSESGNYGYTF.